The 5 T cell receptor beta chains below were found in one sample sequenced in a study of CD8+CD57+ T cells in acquired aplastic anemia. CDR3 and TCR beta VDJ profiling relied on a genomic DNA template. TCRdb re-called the reads through MiXCR, storing one row per CDR3 protein. The table records more than 150,000 distinct CDR3 sequences, approximately 51% of them present only once. Patients picked for sequencing had shown CD8+CD57+ cell expansion detected by flow cytometry. The source material was sorted CD4+, CD8+, or CD8+CD57+ T cells (not recorded which) from PBMCs. All receptors derive from a human donor with aplastic anemia.

This rearrangement joins TRBV25-1 to TRBJ2-1; D gene uncertain. Germline CDR1 MGHDK, CDR2 SYGVNS. The length of the CDR3 is 14 residues. V was cut by 5 bases and J by 7 bases, with 15 bases left in between. For the CDR3, the DNA is TGTGCCAGCAGTAAGGCGGACGGTGGGAATGAGCAGTTCTTC. Amino acids: CASSKADGGNEQFF.

The table lists this clonotype with a few counts. J is TRBJ2-1 and V is TRBV5-6; tentatively, D is TRBD1 (5 bases). With 0 bases removed from V and 1 base from J, the gap between germline ends came to 11 bases. The CDR3 is 16 amino acids. CDR1 SGHDT and CDR2 YYEEEE come from the germline V gene. The CDR3 reads CASSLAREGSYNEQFF. Written as DNA, the CDR3 is TGTGCCAGCAGCTTGGCCAGGGAAGGGTCCTACAATGAGCAGTTCTTC.

V is TRBV19 and J is TRBJ1-5; D unresolved. V was clipped by 0 bases and J by 7 bases, with 10 bases between them. Germline loops: CDR1 LNHDA, CDR2 SQIVND (reference sequence). The CDR3 length is 14 residues. The CDR3 bases are TGTGCCAGTAGTATAGAGGGTGCTTGGCAGCCCCAGCATTTT. Its translation is CASSIEGAWQPQHF.

The V call is TRBV25-1, the J call TRBJ1-6, with TRBD1 matching over 10 bases. The germline gives CDR1 MGHDK, CDR2 SYGVNS. V lost 4 bases to trimming and J lost 10 bases; unmatched junction nucleotides: 10. The CDR3 covers 16 residues. CDR3 nucleotides: TGTGCCAGCAGTGGGGGGACAGGGGCGGTTGGGTCACCCCTCCACTTT. Translation: CASSGGTGAVGSPLHF. The whole variable domain, remainder taken from reference TRBV25-1 and TRBJ1-6, is EADIYQTPRYLVIGTGKKITLECSQTMGHDKMYWYQQDPGMELHLIHYSYGVNSTEKGDLSSESTVSRIRTEHFPLTLESARPSHTSQYLCASSGGTGAVGSPLHFGNGTRLTVT.

This clonotype was counted ten times or more. This rearrangement joins TRBV12-3 or TRBV12-4 to TRBJ1-3; D remains unclear. The germline V and J ends were trimmed by 2 bases and 0 bases, with 8 bases remaining between them. The CDR3 totals 15 residues. The CDR3 is CASSLHGGSGNTIYF. CDR3 bases: TGTGCCAGCAGTTTACACGGCGGCTCTGGAAACACCATATATTTT.